These 5 T cell receptor beta chains originate from one sample sequenced in a study of T cells in localized non-small cell lung cancer. Produced via immunoSEQ multiplex PCR; TCRdb's table is partial and in-frame only. The sample yields more than 10,000 clones, 70% to 90% seen once. Sequencing was performed on peripheral blood, taken before any cancer treatment. The receptors were sampled from a male donor older than 55 with stage III lung adenocarcinoma.

V and J are TRBV19 and TRBJ2-7, with TRBD2 matching 11 bases. The V and J ends lost 9 bases and 2 bases, in that order; junction bases with no gene match: 6. Germline CDR1 is LNHDA and CDR2 is SQIVND (reference sequence). The CDR3 has 14 amino acids. The DNA of the CDR3 is TGTGCCAGCCAGCCACTAGCGGGAGCCTACGAGCAGTACTTC. Translation gives CASQPLAGAYEQYF.

CDR3 nucleotides: TGCAGCACTGGTGGGGGGGGAAATCAGCCCCAGCATTTT. This encodes CSTGGGGNQPQHF. The V call is TRBV29-1, the J call TRBJ1-5; TRBD1 is a possible D gene (5 bases). V lost 8 bases, J lost 4 bases, and 15 bases lay in between. CDR1 is SQVTM, CDR2 ANQGSEA, per germline. There are 13 residues in the CDR3.

As DNA, the CDR3 is TGTGCCATCAAGGGGGGACAGGGGGAAGAGACCCAGTACTTC. Its protein product is CAIKGGQGEETQYF. The chain links TRBV10-3 to TRBJ2-5; 11 bases map to TRBD1. The CDR3 contains 14 residues. Germline-derived CDR1 and CDR2 are ENHRY and SYGVKD. V trimming: 7 bases; J trimming: 3 bases; junction bases outside the gene matches: 4.

This CDR3 is CSVRPGAGAYEQYF. CDR3 bases: TGCAGCGTTCGTCCCGGAGCGGGAGCCTACGAGCAGTACTTC. This chain joins TRBV29-1 and TRBJ2-7, with TRBD2 matching 8 bases. Germline values: CDR1 SQVTM, CDR2 ANQGSEA. Trimming at V came to 5 bases and at J to 2 bases, leaving 8 bases not matched to a gene. This CDR3 contains 14 residues.

V and J are TRBV5-6 and TRBJ1-3; D unresolved. Germline CDR1 reads SGHDT; CDR2 reads YYEEEE. Deletions cut 4 bases from V and 10 bases from J, with 21 bases between. CDR3 length: 15 amino acids. CDR3 residues: CASSLGKENRWTIYF. CDR3 bases: TGTGCCAGCAGCCTCGGGAAGGAAAACCGCTGGACCATATATTTT. Full variable domain (rest looked up from reference TRBV5-6 and TRBJ1-3): DAGVTQSPTHLIKTRGQQVTLRCSPKSGHDTVSWYQQALGQGPQFIFQYYEEEERQRGNFPDRFSGHQFPNYSSELNVNALLLGDSALYLCASSLGKENRWTIYFGEGSWLTVV.